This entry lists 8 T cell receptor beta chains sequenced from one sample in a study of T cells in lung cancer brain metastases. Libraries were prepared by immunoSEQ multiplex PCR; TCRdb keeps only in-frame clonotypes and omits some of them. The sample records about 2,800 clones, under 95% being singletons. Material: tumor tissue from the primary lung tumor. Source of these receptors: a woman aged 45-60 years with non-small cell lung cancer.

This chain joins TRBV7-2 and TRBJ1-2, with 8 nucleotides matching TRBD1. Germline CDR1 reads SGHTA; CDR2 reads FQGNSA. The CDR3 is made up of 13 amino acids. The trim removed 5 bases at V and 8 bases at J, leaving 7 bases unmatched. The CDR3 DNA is TGTGCCAGCAGCCCCGACAGGGGAAGGGGCTACACCTTC. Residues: CASSPDRGRGYTF.

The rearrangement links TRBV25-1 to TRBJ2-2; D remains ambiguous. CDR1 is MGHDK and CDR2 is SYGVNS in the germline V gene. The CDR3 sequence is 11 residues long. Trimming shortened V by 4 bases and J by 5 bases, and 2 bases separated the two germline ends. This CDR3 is CASSATGELFF. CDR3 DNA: TGTGCCAGCAGTGCAACCGGGGAGCTGTTTTTT.

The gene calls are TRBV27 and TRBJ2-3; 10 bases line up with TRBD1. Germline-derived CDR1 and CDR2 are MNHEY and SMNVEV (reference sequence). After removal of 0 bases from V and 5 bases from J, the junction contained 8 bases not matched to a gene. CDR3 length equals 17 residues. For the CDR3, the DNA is TGTGCCAGCAGTTTATCCGACGTGACAGGGGGCAAAGATACGCAGTATTTT. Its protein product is CASSLSDVTGGKDTQYF.

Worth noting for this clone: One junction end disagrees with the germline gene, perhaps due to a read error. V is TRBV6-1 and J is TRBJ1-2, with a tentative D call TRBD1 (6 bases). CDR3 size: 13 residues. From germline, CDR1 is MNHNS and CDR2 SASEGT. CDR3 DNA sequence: TGTGCCAGCAGTCCAGGGGCTAACTATGGCTACATCTTC. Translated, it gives CASSPGANYGYIF.

The CDR3 DNA reads TGTGCCAGCAGTCCTTACGGGGGGGCCATTATCAATGAGCAGTTCTTC. Translated, it gives CASSPYGGAIINEQFF. This rearrangement joins TRBV6-4 to TRBJ2-1; 8 bases agree with TRBD2. Unmatched junction bases numbered 12, after V lost 5 bases and J lost 6 bases. The CDR3 length is 16 residues. Germline assignment: CDR1 MRHNA and CDR2 SNTAGT.

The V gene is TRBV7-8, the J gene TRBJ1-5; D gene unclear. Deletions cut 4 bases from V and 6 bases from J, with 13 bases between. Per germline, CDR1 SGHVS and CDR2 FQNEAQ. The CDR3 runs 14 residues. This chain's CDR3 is CASSSRAGGQPQHF. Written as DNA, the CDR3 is TGTGCCAGCAGCTCACGGGCTGGAGGTCAGCCCCAGCATTTT.

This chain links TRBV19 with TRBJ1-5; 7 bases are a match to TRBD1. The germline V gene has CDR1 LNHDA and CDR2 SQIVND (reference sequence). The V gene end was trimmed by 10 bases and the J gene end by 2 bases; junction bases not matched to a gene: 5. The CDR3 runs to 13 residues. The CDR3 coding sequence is TGTGCCAATGACAGGGATGGCAATCAGCCCCAGCATTTT. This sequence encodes CANDRDGNQPQHF.

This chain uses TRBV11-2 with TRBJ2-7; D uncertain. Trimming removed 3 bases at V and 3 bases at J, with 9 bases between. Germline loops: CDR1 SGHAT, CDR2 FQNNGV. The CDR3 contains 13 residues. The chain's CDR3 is CASSFGTVYEQYF. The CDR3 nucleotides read TGTGCCAGCAGCTTCGGAACAGTCTACGAGCAGTACTTC.